This T cell receptor (beta chain) stems from a study of cytomegalovirus exposure and HLA in healthy donors. Of note for this clone: Its cognate antigen is unknown.

The study, taken as a whole, reports: Some V segments could not be told apart, so they were left out, TRBV6-2 and TRBV6-3 among them.

The CDR3 runs 15 residues. Germline V gives CDR1 MGHRA, CDR2 YSYEKL. The germline V and J ends were trimmed by 4 bases and 1 base, with 13 bases remaining between them. The PCR was carried out with 60 Vbeta primers and 13 Jbeta primers. Assay: immunoSEQ multiplex PCR; the TCRdb copy retains only in-frame clones and omits some. The sample has 150,000 to 200,000 clones; 77% are singletons. The specimen sequenced was PBMCs. This TCR came from a woman in her fifties or sixties in good health and CMV-seropositive. This chain connects TRBV4-1 to TRBJ1-1; D is undetermined. The CDR3 sequence is CASSLTPTQNTEAFF. Written as DNA, the CDR3 is TGCGCCAGCAGCCTTACTCCGACACAGAACACTGAAGCTTTCTTT.